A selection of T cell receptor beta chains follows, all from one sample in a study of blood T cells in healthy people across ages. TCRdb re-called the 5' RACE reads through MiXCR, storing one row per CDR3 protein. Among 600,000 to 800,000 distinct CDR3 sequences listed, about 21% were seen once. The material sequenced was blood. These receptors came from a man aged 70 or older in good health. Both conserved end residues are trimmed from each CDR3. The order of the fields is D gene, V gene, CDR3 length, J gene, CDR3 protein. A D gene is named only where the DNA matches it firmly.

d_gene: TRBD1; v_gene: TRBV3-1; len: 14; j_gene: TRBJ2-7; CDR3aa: ASSQVGQGASYEQY
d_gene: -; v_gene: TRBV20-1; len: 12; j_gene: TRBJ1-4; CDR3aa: SARERTSNEKLF
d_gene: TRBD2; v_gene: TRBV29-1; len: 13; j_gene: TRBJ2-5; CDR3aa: SVEGLDRWAETQY
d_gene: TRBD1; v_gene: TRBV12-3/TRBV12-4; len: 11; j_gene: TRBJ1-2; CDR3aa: ASRRDSDYGYT
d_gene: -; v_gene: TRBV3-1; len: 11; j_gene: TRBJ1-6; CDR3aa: ASSQDNWTPLH
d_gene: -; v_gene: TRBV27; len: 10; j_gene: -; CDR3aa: ASSLRSGEQY
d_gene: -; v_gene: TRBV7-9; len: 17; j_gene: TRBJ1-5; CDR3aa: ASSLGNTLGAGDNQPQH
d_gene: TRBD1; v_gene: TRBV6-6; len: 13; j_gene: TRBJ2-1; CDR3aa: ASITRDRGQNEQF
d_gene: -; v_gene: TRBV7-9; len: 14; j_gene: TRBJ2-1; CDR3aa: ASSLTLPSQYNEQF
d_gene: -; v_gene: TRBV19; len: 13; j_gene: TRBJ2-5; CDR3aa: ASSRSSGTQETQY
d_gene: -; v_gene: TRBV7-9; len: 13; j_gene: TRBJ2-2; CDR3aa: ASSFPGGVVGELF
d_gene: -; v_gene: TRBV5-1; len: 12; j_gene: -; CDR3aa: ASRTTGTTYEQY
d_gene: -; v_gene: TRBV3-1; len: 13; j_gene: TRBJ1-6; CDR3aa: ASSRQRRGGSPLH
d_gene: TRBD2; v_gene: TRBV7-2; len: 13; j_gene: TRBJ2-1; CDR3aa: ASSFQAGTNNEQF
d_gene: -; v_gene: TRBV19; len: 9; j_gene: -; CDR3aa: ASSIQGEQF
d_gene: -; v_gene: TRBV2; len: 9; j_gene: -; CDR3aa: ASSVGFEQY
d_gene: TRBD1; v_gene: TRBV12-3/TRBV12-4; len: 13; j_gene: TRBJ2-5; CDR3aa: ASSPGTGGWETQY
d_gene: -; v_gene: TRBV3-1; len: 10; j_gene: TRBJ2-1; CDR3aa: ASSQNYNEQF